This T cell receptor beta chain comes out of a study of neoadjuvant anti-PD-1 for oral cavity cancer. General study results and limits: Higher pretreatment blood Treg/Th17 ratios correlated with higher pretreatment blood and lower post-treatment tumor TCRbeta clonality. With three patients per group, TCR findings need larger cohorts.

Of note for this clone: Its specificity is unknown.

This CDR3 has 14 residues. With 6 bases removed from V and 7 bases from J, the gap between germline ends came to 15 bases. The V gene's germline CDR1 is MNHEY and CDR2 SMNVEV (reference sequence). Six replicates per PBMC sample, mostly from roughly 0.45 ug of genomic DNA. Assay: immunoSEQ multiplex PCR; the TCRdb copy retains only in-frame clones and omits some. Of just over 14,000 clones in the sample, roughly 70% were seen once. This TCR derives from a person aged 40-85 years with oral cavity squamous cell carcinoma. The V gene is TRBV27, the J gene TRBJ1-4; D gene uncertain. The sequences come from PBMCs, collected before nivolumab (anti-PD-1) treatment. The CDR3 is CASSPPGRAEKLFF. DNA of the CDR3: TGTGCCAGCAGCCCCCCTGGACGGGCTGAAAAACTGTTTTTT.